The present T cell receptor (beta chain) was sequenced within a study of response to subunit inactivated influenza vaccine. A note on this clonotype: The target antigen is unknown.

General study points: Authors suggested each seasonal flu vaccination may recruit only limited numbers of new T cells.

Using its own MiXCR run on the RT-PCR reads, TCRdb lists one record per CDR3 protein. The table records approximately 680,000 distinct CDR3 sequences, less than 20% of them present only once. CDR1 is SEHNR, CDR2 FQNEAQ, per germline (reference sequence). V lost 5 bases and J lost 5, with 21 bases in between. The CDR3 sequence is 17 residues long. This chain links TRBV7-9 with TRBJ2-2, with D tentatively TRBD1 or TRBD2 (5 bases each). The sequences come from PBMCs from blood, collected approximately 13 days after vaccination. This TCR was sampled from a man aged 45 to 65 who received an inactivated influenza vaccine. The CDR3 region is CASSPSRGQYRTGELFF. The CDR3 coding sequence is TGTGCCAGCAGCCCCTCCCGCGGGCAATACAGGACCGGGGAGCTGTTTTTT.